The source of this T cell receptor (beta chain) is a study of T cells in narcolepsy. As concerns this clone: Its antigen is undetermined.

Measured with immunoSEQ multiplex PCR; TCRdb has only the in-frame clones, and not every one. The repertoire includes about 40,000 clones, around 88% of them detected once, and roughly 1.2% sits in the top ten. Notes on the study in general: Autoreactive HCRT-specific and TRIB2-specific clonotypes were marked in same-patient CSF-versus-blood CD4+ comparisons.

Specimen: CD45RA- memory CD4+ T cells from PBMCs. The sequence was obtained from a human donor with narcolepsy.

CDR3 sequence: CASSPLNEKLFF. The DNA for the CDR3 is TGTGCCAGCTCACCCCTTAATGAAAAACTGTTTTTT. The chain carries TRBV18 and TRBJ1-4; the D is unclear. CDR3 length: 12 amino acids. CDR1 and CDR2 (germline): KGHSH, LQKENI. The V gene lost 3 bases and the J gene lost 4 bases, with 3 bases spanning the gap.